The rows below give T cell receptor beta chains drawn from one sample of a study of blood T cell repertoires in COVID-19. TCRdb's table, derived via immunoSEQ multiplex PCR, lists solely in-frame clones and lacks some. The sample holds 150,000 to 200,000 clones; 75% to 80% are singletons and the top ten take about 26%. The sample was peripheral blood. Every receptor here comes from a woman aged 65 to 85 with acute or convalescent COVID-19. The CDR3 runs from the conserved cysteine through the conserved F or W. The order of the fields is J gene, V gene, D gene, clone size, CDR3 length, CDR3 DNA, CDR3 protein. D genes are given only for firm matches. Only some rows state a clone size, as once, few, many or a class for expanded clones.

j_gene: TRBJ2-7; v_gene: TRBV9; d_gene: TRBD1; abundance: .; len: 15; CDR3nt: TGTGCCAGCAGCGTAGCTGGGACAGTTGAGTACGAGCAGTACTTC; CDR3aa: CASSVAGTVEYEQYF
j_gene: TRBJ1-1; v_gene: TRBV5-8; d_gene: .; abundance: .; len: 15; CDR3nt: TGTGCCAGCACTATGATCGTGCGGGTAAACACTGAAGCTTTCTTT; CDR3aa: CASTMIVRVNTEAFF
j_gene: TRBJ1-6; v_gene: TRBV7-9; d_gene: .; abundance: .; len: 15; CDR3nt: TGTGCCAGCAGCTTCCAGGGCTTGAATGGATCACCCCTCCACTTT; CDR3aa: CASSFQGLNGSPLHF
j_gene: TRBJ1-1; v_gene: TRBV5-8; d_gene: TRBD1; abundance: .; len: 15; CDR3nt: TGTGCCAGCAGCAAGAGATCGGACAGGGGGCGCAGAGCTTTCTTT; CDR3aa: CASSKRSDRGRRAFF
j_gene: TRBJ2-7; v_gene: TRBV11-2; d_gene: .; abundance: .; len: 12; CDR3nt: TGTGCCAGCAGCTTAGGGGCATACGAGCAGTACTTC; CDR3aa: CASSLGAYEQYF
j_gene: TRBJ2-5; v_gene: TRBV18; d_gene: .; abundance: .; len: 13; CDR3nt: TGTGCCAGCCACAGGGCGGTCCAAGAGACCCAGTACTTC; CDR3aa: CASHRAVQETQYF
j_gene: TRBJ1-6; v_gene: TRBV6-5; d_gene: TRBD1; abundance: .; len: 14; CDR3nt: TGTGCCACTACCGGGACAGCCTTGGGTTCACCCCTCCACTTT; CDR3aa: CATTGTALGSPLHF
j_gene: TRBJ1-6; v_gene: TRBV2; d_gene: TRBD1; abundance: .; len: 15; CDR3nt: TGTGCCAGCAGTGCTGGGACAGGGGGGAATTCACCCCTCCACTTT; CDR3aa: CASSAGTGGNSPLHF
j_gene: TRBJ1-4; v_gene: TRBV30; d_gene: .; abundance: .; len: 15; CDR3nt: TGTGCCTGGAGGTCCCCTAGTACGGAGGGGGAAAAACTGTTTTTT; CDR3aa: CAWRSPSTEGEKLFF
j_gene: TRBJ1-2; v_gene: TRBV20-1; d_gene: .; abundance: many; len: 16; CDR3nt: TGCAGTGCTAGTAACCGGGGGGGGGCGCTGAGCTATGGCTACACCTTC; CDR3aa: CSASNRGGALSYGYTF
j_gene: TRBJ2-3; v_gene: TRBV7-3; d_gene: .; abundance: few; len: 15; CDR3nt: TGTGCCAGCAGCTTAACGGCAGGGGGCACAGATACGCAGTATTTT; CDR3aa: CASSLTAGGTDTQYF
j_gene: TRBJ1-1; v_gene: TRBV10-3; d_gene: TRBD1; abundance: .; len: 15; CDR3nt: TGTGCCATCAGTGGGCCGCCGGGACAGGGAGATGAAGCTTTCTTT; CDR3aa: CAISGPPGQGDEAFF
j_gene: TRBJ1-3; v_gene: TRBV12-3/TRBV12-4; d_gene: TRBD1; abundance: .; len: 13; CDR3nt: TGTGCCAGCAGTTTAAGGGGGCGGAACACCATATATTTT; CDR3aa: CASSLRGRNTIYF
j_gene: TRBJ2-6; v_gene: TRBV5-1; d_gene: TRBD1; abundance: .; len: 18; CDR3nt: TGCGCCAGCAGCTTGATCGGGACAGGTAGCTCTGGGGCCAACGTCCTGACTTTC; CDR3aa: CASSLIGTGSSGANVLTF
j_gene: TRBJ2-7; v_gene: TRBV7-9; d_gene: .; abundance: .; len: 15; CDR3nt: TGTGCCAGCAGCTTAGTCATGGGGAGCTCCTACGAGCAGTACTTC; CDR3aa: CASSLVMGSSYEQYF
j_gene: TRBJ2-3; v_gene: TRBV6-5; d_gene: TRBD1; abundance: .; len: 15; CDR3nt: TGTGCCAGCAGTCAAACAGGGGGCGCGGGAGATACGCAGTATTTT; CDR3aa: CASSQTGGAGDTQYF
j_gene: TRBJ2-2; v_gene: TRBV12-3/TRBV12-4; d_gene: .; abundance: .; len: 13; CDR3nt: TGTGCCAGCAGACAGGGATACACCGGGGAGCTGTTTTTT; CDR3aa: CASRQGYTGELFF
j_gene: TRBJ2-1; v_gene: TRBV25-1; d_gene: TRBD2; abundance: .; len: 17; CDR3nt: TGTGCCAGCAGTGCCTGGACTAGCGGGAGCGGGTACAATGAGCAGTTCTTC; CDR3aa: CASSAWTSGSGYNEQFF
j_gene: TRBJ2-7; v_gene: TRBV5-5; d_gene: .; abundance: .; len: 12; CDR3nt: TGTGCCAGCAGCTTGAACACCTACGAGCAGTACTTC; CDR3aa: CASSLNTYEQYF
j_gene: TRBJ2-1; v_gene: TRBV5-6; d_gene: TRBD2; abundance: few; len: 16; CDR3nt: TGTGCCAGCAGTTCAATCTTGGGAGGGGCCTACAATGAGCAGTTCTTC; CDR3aa: CASSSILGGAYNEQFF
j_gene: TRBJ1-5; v_gene: TRBV30; d_gene: .; abundance: .; len: 13; CDR3nt: TGTGCCTGGAGCGGGAATAGCAATCAGCCCCAGCATTTT; CDR3aa: CAWSGNSNQPQHF
j_gene: TRBJ2-5; v_gene: TRBV3-1/TRBV3-2; d_gene: .; abundance: .; len: 10; CDR3nt: TGTGCCAGCTCGGAAGAGACCCAGTACTTC; CDR3aa: CASSEETQYF
j_gene: TRBJ1-1; v_gene: TRBV6-5; d_gene: TRBD1; abundance: .; len: 14; CDR3nt: TGTGCCAGCAGGGTTCAGGGGGGACACACTGAAGCTTTCTTT; CDR3aa: CASRVQGGHTEAFF
j_gene: TRBJ1-1; v_gene: TRBV7-8; d_gene: .; abundance: .; len: 15; CDR3nt: TGTGCCAGCAGCTTAGAGCAGGGTCCGAACACTGAAGCTTTCTTT; CDR3aa: CASSLEQGPNTEAFF
j_gene: TRBJ2-5; v_gene: TRBV21-1; d_gene: .; abundance: .; len: 15; CDR3nt: TGTGCCAGCAGCAAATCACAACAGCACCAAGAGACCCAGTACTTC; CDR3aa: CASSKSQQHQETQYF
j_gene: TRBJ2-5; v_gene: TRBV3-1/TRBV3-2; d_gene: .; abundance: .; len: 12; CDR3nt: TGTGCCAGCAGCCACTTGTTAGAGACCCAGTACTTC; CDR3aa: CASSHLLETQYF
j_gene: TRBJ2-1; v_gene: TRBV7-3; d_gene: .; abundance: .; len: 15; CDR3nt: TGTGCCAGCAGCCCCCTTTCTTCCCCCTACAATGAGCAGTTCTTC; CDR3aa: CASSPLSSPYNEQFF
j_gene: TRBJ2-7; v_gene: TRBV5-1; d_gene: TRBD2; abundance: .; len: 15; CDR3nt: TGCGCCAGCAGGGGCGGACTAGCAGAAACCTACGAGCAGTACTTC; CDR3aa: CASRGGLAETYEQYF
j_gene: TRBJ2-3; v_gene: TRBV12-5; d_gene: .; abundance: once; len: 15; CDR3nt: TGTGCTAGTGGTTTGGTAGCGATCAGCACAGATACGCAGTATTTT; CDR3aa: CASGLVAISTDTQYF